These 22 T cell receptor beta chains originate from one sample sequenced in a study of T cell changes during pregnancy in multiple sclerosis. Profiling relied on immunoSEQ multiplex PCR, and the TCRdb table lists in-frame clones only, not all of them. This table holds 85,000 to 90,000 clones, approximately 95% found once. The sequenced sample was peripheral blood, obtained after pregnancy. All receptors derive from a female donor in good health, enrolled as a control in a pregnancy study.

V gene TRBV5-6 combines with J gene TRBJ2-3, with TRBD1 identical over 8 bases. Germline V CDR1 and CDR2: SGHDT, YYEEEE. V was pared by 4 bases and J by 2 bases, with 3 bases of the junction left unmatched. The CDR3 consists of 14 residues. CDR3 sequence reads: CASSQDRVTDTQYF. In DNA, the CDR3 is TGTGCCAGCAGCCAGGACAGGGTCACAGATACGCAGTATTTT. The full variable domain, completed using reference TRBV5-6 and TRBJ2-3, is DAGVTQSPTHLIKTRGQQVTLRCSPKSGHDTVSWYQQALGQGPQFIFQYYEEEERQRGNFPDRFSGHQFPNYSSELNVNALLLGDSALYLCASSQDRVTDTQYFGPGTRLTVL.

For the CDR3, the DNA is TGTGCCAGTAGGACGACAGGGTCCGGGGGCTACACCTTC. Residues: CASRTTGSGGYTF. The genes are TRBV19 and TRBJ1-2; TRBD1 agrees at 7 bases. The CDR3 sequence is 13 residues long. V dropped 6 bases and J dropped 8; count of bases not matched to a gene: 9. Looked up from germline, CDR1 is LNHDA and CDR2 is SQIVND (reference sequence).

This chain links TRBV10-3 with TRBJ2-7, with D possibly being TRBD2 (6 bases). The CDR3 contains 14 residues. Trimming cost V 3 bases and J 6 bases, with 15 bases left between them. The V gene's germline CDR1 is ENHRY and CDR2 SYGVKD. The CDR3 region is CAISDGTRLVEQYF. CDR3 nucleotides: TGTGCCATCAGTGATGGTACTAGACTAGTCGAGCAGTACTTC.

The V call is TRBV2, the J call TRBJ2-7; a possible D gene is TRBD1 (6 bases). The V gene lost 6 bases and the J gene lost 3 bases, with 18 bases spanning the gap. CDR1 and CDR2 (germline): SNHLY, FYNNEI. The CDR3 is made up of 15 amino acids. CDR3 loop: CASSEVTGFRYEQYF. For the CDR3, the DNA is TGTGCCAGCAGCGAGGTCACAGGGTTTCGCTACGAGCAGTACTTC.

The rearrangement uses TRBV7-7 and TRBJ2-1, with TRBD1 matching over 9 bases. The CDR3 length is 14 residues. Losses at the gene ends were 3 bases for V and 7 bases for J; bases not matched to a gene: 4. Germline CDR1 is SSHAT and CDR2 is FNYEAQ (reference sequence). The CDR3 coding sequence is TGTGCCAGCAGCTTGGACAGGGGCTCGAATGAGCAGTTCTTC. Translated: CASSLDRGSNEQFF. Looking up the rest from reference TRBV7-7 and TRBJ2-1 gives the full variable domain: GAGVSQSPRYKVTKRGQDVTLRCDPISSHATLYWYQQALGQGPEFLTYFNYEAQPDKSGLPSDRFSAERPEGSISTLTIQRTEQRDSAMYRCASSLDRGSNEQFFGPGTRLTVL.

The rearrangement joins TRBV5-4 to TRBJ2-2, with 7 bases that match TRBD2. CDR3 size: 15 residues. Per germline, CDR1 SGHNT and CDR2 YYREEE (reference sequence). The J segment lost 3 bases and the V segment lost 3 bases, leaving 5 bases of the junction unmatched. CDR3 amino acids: CASSSTRGYTGELFF. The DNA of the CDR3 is TGTGCCAGCAGCTCCACGCGGGGGTACACCGGGGAGCTGTTTTTT.

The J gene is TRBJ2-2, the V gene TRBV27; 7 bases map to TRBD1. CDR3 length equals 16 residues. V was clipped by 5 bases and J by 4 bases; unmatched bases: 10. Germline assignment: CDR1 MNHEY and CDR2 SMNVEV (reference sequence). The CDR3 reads CASSSSGQTFTGELFF. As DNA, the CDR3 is TGTGCCAGCAGTAGCTCGGGACAGACTTTCACCGGGGAGCTGTTTTTT.

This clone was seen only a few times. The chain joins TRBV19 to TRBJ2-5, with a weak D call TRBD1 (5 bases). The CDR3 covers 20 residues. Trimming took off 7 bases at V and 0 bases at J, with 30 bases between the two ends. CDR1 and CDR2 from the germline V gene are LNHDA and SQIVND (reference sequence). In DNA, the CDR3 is TGTGCCAGTACCCCTAGGGGATCGTTAGACCCGGAACGCAACCAAGAGACCCAGTACTTC. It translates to CASTPRGSLDPERNQETQYF.

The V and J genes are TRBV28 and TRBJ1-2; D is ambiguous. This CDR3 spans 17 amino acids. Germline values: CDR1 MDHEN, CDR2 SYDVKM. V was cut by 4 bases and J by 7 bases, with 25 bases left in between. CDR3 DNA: TGTGCCAGCAGTTCACTCCAGTGGGCGACGGTTGTTCTTGGCTACACCTTC. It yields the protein CASSSLQWATVVLGYTF.

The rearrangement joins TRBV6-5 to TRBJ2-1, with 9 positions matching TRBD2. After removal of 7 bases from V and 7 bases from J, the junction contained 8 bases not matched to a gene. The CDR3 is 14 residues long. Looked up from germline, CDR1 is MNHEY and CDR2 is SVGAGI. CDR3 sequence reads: CASKWREGRNEQFF. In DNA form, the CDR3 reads TGTGCCAGCAAATGGCGGGAGGGCCGGAATGAGCAGTTCTTC.

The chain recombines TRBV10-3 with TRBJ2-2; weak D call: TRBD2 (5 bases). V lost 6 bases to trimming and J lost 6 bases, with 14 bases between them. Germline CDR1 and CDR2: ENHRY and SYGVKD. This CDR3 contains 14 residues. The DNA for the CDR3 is TGTGCCATCAGCTCCGCCCGGGAAGCCGGGGAGCTGTTTTTT. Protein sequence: CAISSAREAGELFF.

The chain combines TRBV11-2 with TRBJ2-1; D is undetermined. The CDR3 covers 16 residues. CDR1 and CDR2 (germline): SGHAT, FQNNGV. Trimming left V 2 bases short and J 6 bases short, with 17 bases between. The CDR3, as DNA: TGTGCCAGCAGCTTATCCCTCTCTAAGATATTCAATGAGCAGTTCTTC. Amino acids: CASSLSLSKIFNEQFF.

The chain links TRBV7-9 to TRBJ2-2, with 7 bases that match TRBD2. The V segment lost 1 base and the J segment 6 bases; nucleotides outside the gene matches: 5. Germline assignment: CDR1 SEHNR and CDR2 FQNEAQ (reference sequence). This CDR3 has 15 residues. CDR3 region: CASSLETGGSGELFF. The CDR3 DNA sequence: TGTGCCAGCAGCTTAGAGACCGGGGGGTCCGGGGAGCTGTTTTTT.

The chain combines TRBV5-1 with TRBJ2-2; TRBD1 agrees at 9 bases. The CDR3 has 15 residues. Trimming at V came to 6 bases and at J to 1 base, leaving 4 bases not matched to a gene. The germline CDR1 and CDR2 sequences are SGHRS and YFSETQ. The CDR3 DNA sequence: TGCGCCAGCACTCGGGGACAGGGGAACACCGGGGAGCTGTTTTTT. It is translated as CASTRGQGNTGELFF.

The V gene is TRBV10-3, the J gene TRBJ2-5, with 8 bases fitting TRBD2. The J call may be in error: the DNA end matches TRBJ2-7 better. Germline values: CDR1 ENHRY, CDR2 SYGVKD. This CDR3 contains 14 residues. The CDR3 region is CAISGSGSIAEQYF. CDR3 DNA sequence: TGTGCCATCAGTGGGAGCGGGAGCATCGCCGAGCAGTACTTC.

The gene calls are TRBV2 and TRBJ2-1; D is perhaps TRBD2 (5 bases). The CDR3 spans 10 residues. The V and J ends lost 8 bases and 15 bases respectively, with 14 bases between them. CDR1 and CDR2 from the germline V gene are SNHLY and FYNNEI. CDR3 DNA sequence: TGTGCCAGCGGTGGGAGTGATCTGTTCTTC. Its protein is CASGGSDLFF.

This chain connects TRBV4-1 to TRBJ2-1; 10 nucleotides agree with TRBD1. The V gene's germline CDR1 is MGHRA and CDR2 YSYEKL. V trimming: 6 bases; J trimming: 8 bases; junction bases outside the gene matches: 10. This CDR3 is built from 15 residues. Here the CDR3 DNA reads TGCGCCAGCAGGTCGGACAGGGGGGGTAGGGATGAGCAGTTCTTC. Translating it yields CASRSDRGGRDEQFF.

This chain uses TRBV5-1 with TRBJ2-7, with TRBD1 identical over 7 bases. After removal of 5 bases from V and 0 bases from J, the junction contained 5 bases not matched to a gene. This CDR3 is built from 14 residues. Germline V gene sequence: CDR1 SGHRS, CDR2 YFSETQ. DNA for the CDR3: TGCGCCAGCAGGACATGGGACAGCTCCTACGAGCAGTACTTC. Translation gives CASRTWDSSYEQYF. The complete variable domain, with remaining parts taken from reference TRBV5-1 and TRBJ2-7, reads KAGVTQTPRYLIKTRGQQVTLSCSPISGHRSVSWYQQTPGQGLQFLFEYFSETQRNKGNFPGRFSGRQFSNSRSEMNVSTLELGDSALYLCASRTWDSSYEQYFGPGTRLTVT.

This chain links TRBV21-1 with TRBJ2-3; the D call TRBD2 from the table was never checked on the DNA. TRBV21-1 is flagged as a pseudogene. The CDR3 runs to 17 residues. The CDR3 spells CASSKERKRETTDTQYF. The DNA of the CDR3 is TGTGCCAGCAGCAAAGAGAGAAAACGGGAGACCACAGATACGCAGTATTTT.

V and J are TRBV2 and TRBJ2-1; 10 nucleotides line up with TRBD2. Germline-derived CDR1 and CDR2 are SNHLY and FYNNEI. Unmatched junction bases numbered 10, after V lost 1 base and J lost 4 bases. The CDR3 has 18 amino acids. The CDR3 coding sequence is TGTGCCAGCAGTGAAGAGTTTATTAGCGGGAGGTCATACAATGAGCAGTTCTTC. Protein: CASSEEFISGRSYNEQFF.

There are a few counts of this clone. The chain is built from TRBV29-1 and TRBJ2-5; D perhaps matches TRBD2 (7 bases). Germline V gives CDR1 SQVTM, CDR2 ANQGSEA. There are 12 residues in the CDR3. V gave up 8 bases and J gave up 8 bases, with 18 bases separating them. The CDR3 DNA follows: TGCAGCATCGGAACAGGGAGGGATACCCAGTACTTC. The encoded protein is CSIGTGRDTQYF.

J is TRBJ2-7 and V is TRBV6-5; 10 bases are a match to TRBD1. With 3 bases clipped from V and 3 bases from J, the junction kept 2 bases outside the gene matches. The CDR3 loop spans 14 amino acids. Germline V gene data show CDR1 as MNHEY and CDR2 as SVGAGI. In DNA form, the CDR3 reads TGTGCCAGCAGTTATAGGGACAGGGGCTACGAGCAGTACTTC. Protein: CASSYRDRGYEQYF.